A single sample gave rise to the 32 T cell receptor beta chains below, sequenced in a study of vaccination effects on CD4 cells after COVID-19. Subsequent to a culture period of roughly 11 days, CD4+ T cells were isolated. These receptors are not linked to any known antigen. Sequenced by immunoSEQ multiplex PCR; TCRdb stores in-frame clones only, minus some. This sample has tens of thousands of clones, with 65% to 75% found just once. Sequenced material: CD4+ T cells from PBMCs cultured without peptide, taken before COVID-19 vaccination. The source of these receptors is a human donor who had a prior SARS-CoV-2 infection.

The CDR3 region has the DNA TGTGCCAGCTCACCACCGGGCCTCGGGGGCCGGCCAGATACGCAGTATTTT. It yields the protein CASSPPGLGGRPDTQYF. The V gene is TRBV18, the J gene TRBJ2-3; the D gene could be TRBD1 or TRBD2 (6 bases each). The germline V and J ends were trimmed by 0 bases and 4 bases, with 17 bases remaining between them. CDR1 and CDR2 from the germline V gene are KGHSH and LQKENI. This CDR3 contains 17 residues.

This clone came up a few times. The gene calls are TRBV6-1 and TRBJ2-7; 8 positions agree with TRBD1. The V segment lost 11 bases and the J segment 6 bases; nucleotides outside the gene matches: 9. The germline V gene has CDR1 MNHNS and CDR2 SASEGT. The CDR3 covers 12 residues. Written as DNA, the CDR3 is TGTGCCGGAGGACAGGGTAAACGCGAGCAGTACTTC. Residues: CAGGQGKREQYF.

This rearrangement joins TRBV7-3 to TRBJ1-6; D is possibly TRBD1 (5 bases). CDR1 and CDR2 (germline): SGHTA, FQGTGA. This CDR3 comprises 16 residues. Trimming took off 2 bases at V and 0 bases at J, with 8 bases between the two ends. The CDR3 DNA reads as TGTGCCAGCAGCTTAGGGGGGAGCTCCTATAATTCACCCCTCCACTTT. This codes for CASSLGGSSYNSPLHF.

The V and J genes are TRBV6-5 and TRBJ2-5; D is undetermined. The CDR3 has 11 residues. V dropped 6 bases and J dropped 4 bases, with 6 bases sitting between them. Germline CDR1 MNHEY, CDR2 SVGAGI. CDR3 in DNA: TGTGCCAGCAGCTCCGGAGAGACCCAGTACTTC. This codes for CASSSGETQYF.

V is TRBV7-2 and J is TRBJ2-1; D is perhaps TRBD1 (5 bases). V lost 1 base and J 0 bases, leaving 7 bases between the germline ends. CDR1 SGHTA and CDR2 FQGNSA come from the germline V gene. The CDR3 spans 15 residues. The CDR3 loop is CASSLVGHSYNEQFF. CDR3 coding DNA: TGTGCCAGCAGCTTAGTTGGACACTCCTACAATGAGCAGTTCTTC. Using reference TRBV7-2 and TRBJ2-1 for the parts outside the CDR3, the full variable domain is GAGVSQSPSNKVTEKGKDVELRCDPISGHTALYWYRQSLGQGLEFLIYFQGNSAPDKSGLPSDRFSAERTGGSVSTLTIQRTQQEDSAVYLCASSLVGHSYNEQFFGPGTRLTVL.

This clone was seen a handful of times. The J gene is TRBJ2-5, the V gene TRBV18; the D is unclear. Per germline, CDR1 KGHSH and CDR2 LQKENI. CDR3 size: 14 residues. The V and J ends lost 7 bases and 1 base respectively, with 13 bases between them. CDR3 sequence (DNA): TGTGCCAGCTACGGTTCGGAGACCCAAGAGACCCAGTACTTC. As protein: CASYGSETQETQYF.

The chain joins TRBV2 to TRBJ1-1, with D perhaps TRBD1 (5 bases). V lost 6 bases, J lost 1 base, and 9 bases lay in between. The CDR3 is 13 amino acids. The germline gives CDR1 SNHLY, CDR2 FYNNEI. CDR3 sequence reads: CASRTQGNTEAFF. The CDR3 DNA reads as TGTGCCAGCAGGACGCAGGGGAACACTGAAGCTTTCTTT. Drawing the rest from reference TRBV2 and TRBJ1-1, the complete variable domain is EPEVTQTPSHQVTQMGQEVILRCVPISNHLYFYWYRQILGQKVEFLVSFYNNEISEKSEIFDDQFSVERPDGSNFTLKIRSTKLEDSAMYFCASRTQGNTEAFFGQGTRLTVV.

The chain combines TRBV29-1 with TRBJ1-2; possibly TRBD1 for D (6 bases). The germline V and J ends were trimmed by 6 bases and 3 bases, with 11 bases remaining between them. Germline values: CDR1 SQVTM, CDR2 ANQGSEA. The CDR3 consists of 12 residues. CDR3 sequence: CSVTNRDYGYTF. The CDR3 DNA reads TGCAGCGTAACTAACAGGGACTATGGCTACACCTTC.

This chain joins TRBV7-8 and TRBJ2-3; 10 bases line up with TRBD2. V lost 4 bases to trimming and J lost 0 bases; unmatched junction nucleotides: 10. Germline assignment: CDR1 SGHVS and CDR2 FQNEAQ. The CDR3 has 18 amino acids. CDR3: CASSSRVLAGVSTDTQYF. The CDR3 nucleotides are TGTGCCAGCAGCTCTAGGGTCCTAGCGGGGGTTAGCACAGATACGCAGTATTTT. Using reference TRBV7-8 and TRBJ2-3 for the parts outside the CDR3, the full variable domain is GAGVSQSPRYKVAKRGQDVALRCDPISGHVSLFWYQQALGQGPEFLTYFQNEAQLDKSGLPSDRFFAERPEGSVSTLKIQRTQQEDSAVYLCASSSRVLAGVSTDTQYFGPGTRLTVL.

The chain has TRBV5-6 and TRBJ2-7, with 10 bases aligning to TRBD1. J was trimmed by 6 bases and V by 3 bases; bases with no gene match: 0. Germline V gene lookup returns CDR1 SGHDT and CDR2 YYEEEE. The CDR3 contains 12 residues. The CDR3 here is CASSWTGGEQYF. The CDR3 DNA follows: TGTGCCAGCAGCTGGACAGGGGGCGAGCAGTACTTC.

This clone was counted a few times. The gene calls are TRBV6-5 and TRBJ2-7; D might be TRBD2 (5 bases). CDR1 is MNHEY, CDR2 SVGAGI, per germline. V was shortened by 6 bases and J by 2 bases, with 14 bases between the two germline ends. The length of the CDR3 is 14 residues. The CDR3 is CASSQRDGAYEQYF. DNA for the CDR3: TGTGCCAGCAGCCAACGCGACGGGGCCTACGAGCAGTACTTC.

The sample holds a few counts of this clone. The chain couples TRBV28 to TRBJ1-2; TRBD1 is a possible D gene (6 bases). The V end lost 6 bases, the J end lost 4 bases, and 9 bases lay between the germline ends. The CDR3 has 12 amino acids. Germline-derived CDR1 and CDR2 are MDHEN and SYDVKM. The CDR3 region has the DNA TGTGCCAGCAGACTACAGGGCTATGGCTACACCTTC. This sequence encodes CASRLQGYGYTF.

The chain couples TRBV24-1 to TRBJ2-3; maybe TRBD1 (8 bases). The germline V gene has CDR1 KGHDR and CDR2 SFDVKD. This CDR3 region has 13 residues. Trimming shortened V by 10 bases and J by 0 bases, and 10 bases separated the two germline ends. The CDR3 loop reads CATQGGSTDTQYF. CDR3 DNA: TGTGCCACACAGGGGGGGAGCACAGATACGCAGTATTTT.

This clone came up once. This chain joins TRBV9 and TRBJ1-1; 9 bases match TRBD1. The CDR3 is made up of 16 amino acids. CDR1 and CDR2 from the germline V gene are SGDLS and YYNGEE. The V gene end was trimmed by 2 bases and the J gene end by 2 bases; junction bases not matched to a gene: 7. CDR3 loop: CASSVGTGRVNTEAFF. Here the CDR3 DNA reads TGTGCCAGCAGCGTCGGGACAGGGAGGGTTAACACTGAAGCTTTCTTT.

The chain is built from TRBV4-3 and TRBJ1-2; D is ambiguous. CDR1 and CDR2 from the germline V gene are LGHNA and YSLEER. This CDR3 spans 17 amino acids. V lost 0 bases to trimming and J lost 8 bases, with 22 bases between them. CDR3 DNA sequence: TGCGCCAGCAGCCAAGATCGGTGGGTCATTTGTTTCTTCGGCTACACCTTC. It codes for CASSQDRWVICFFGYTF.

This clone was observed a few times. J is TRBJ2-2 and V is TRBV30; TRBD2 matches 12 bases. V lost 4 bases and J lost 6; bases outside the gene matches: 12. The CDR3 extends over 17 amino acids. The germline CDR1 and CDR2 sequences are GTSNPN and SVGIG (reference sequence). CDR3 sequence (DNA): TGTGCCTGGACCCCTCTAGGGCTAGCGGGGGGGTCCGGGGAGCTGTTTTTT. Translation gives CAWTPLGLAGGSGELFF.

The V and J genes are TRBV19 and TRBJ1-4; D remains unclear. The CDR3 spans 13 residues. V lost 9 bases and J 4 bases, leaving 12 bases between the germline ends. Germline-derived CDR1 and CDR2 are LNHDA and SQIVND (reference sequence). CDR3 DNA: TGTGCCAGCGCAGATCGATTTAATGAAAAACTGTTTTTT. Translating it yields CASADRFNEKLFF.

This chain's CDR3 is CASRRDRSGSPLHF. CDR3 DNA sequence: TGTGCCAGCCGCCGGGACAGGAGCGGTTCACCCCTCCACTTT. This chain links TRBV6-2 or TRBV6-3 with TRBJ1-6; TRBD1 matches at 8 bases. V lost 8 bases and J lost 9; bases outside the gene matches: 9. This CDR3 has 14 residues. In germline, CDR1 is MNHEY, CDR2 SVGEGT.

The chain has TRBV9 and TRBJ1-3; perhaps TRBD1 as D (5 bases). Germline loops: CDR1 SGDLS, CDR2 YYNGEE. V lost 4 bases to trimming and J lost 0 bases, with 17 bases between them. The CDR3 spans 17 residues. CDR3 sequence reads: CASSKRNRDFSGNTIYF. The CDR3, as DNA: TGTGCCAGCAGCAAACGAAACCGGGACTTCTCTGGAAACACCATATATTTT.

The rearrangement uses TRBV7-3 and TRBJ2-1, with D maybe TRBD2 (6 bases). V was clipped by 2 bases and J by 9 bases, with 11 bases between them. CDR3 length: 13 amino acids. Germline V gene data show CDR1 as SGHTA and CDR2 as FQGTGA. Written as DNA, the CDR3 is TGTGCCAGCAGCTTACGTTCGGGGGTTGAGCAGTTCTTC. It is translated as CASSLRSGVEQFF.

The rearrangement uses TRBV7-3 and TRBJ2-1; 9 positions match TRBD2. CDR3 length equals 16 residues. Germline CDR1 SGHTA, CDR2 FQGTGA. The V and J ends lost 2 bases and 4 bases, in that order; junction bases with no gene match: 6. The CDR3 protein is CASSLWAGGGYNEQFF. CDR3 nucleotides: TGTGCCAGCAGCTTATGGGCGGGAGGGGGTTACAATGAGCAGTTCTTC.

The rearrangement uses TRBV7-2 and TRBJ2-7; 7 nucleotides match TRBD2. This CDR3 is built from 14 residues. Germline V gives CDR1 SGHTA, CDR2 FQGNSA. J was trimmed by 4 bases and V by 5 bases; bases with no gene match: 8. The CDR3 protein is CASSPRAGEYEQYF. The CDR3 DNA is TGTGCCAGCAGCCCCCGGGCGGGAGAGTACGAGCAGTACTTC.

The chain uses TRBV7-2 and TRBJ1-1; no reliable D call. Trimming left V 5 bases short and J 3 bases short, with 4 bases between. The CDR3 runs 11 residues. The germline V gene encodes CDR1 SGHTA and CDR2 FQGNSA. This CDR3 reads CASSLYTEAFF. The CDR3, as DNA: TGTGCCAGCAGCCTCTACACTGAAGCTTTCTTT.

This clone was seen a single time. The CDR3 loop reads CATSDFFRETQYF. Here the CDR3 DNA reads TGTGCCACCAGTGATTTTTTTCGAGAGACCCAGTACTTC. The V and J genes are TRBV24-1 and TRBJ2-5; D call uncertain. CDR1 is KGHDR and CDR2 is SFDVKD in the germline V gene. This CDR3 has 13 residues. V was clipped by 1 base and J by 4 bases, with 6 bases between them.

The chain is built from TRBV7-2 and TRBJ2-7; D may match TRBD1 or TRBD2 (5 bases each). This CDR3 is 14 amino acids long. The V end lost 1 base, the J end lost 6 bases, and 13 bases lay between the germline ends. CDR1 is SGHTA, CDR2 FQGNSA, per germline. Written as DNA, the CDR3 is TGTGCCAGCAGCTTAGTCCTCTCTGGGGGCGAGCAGTACTTC. Translated: CASSLVLSGGEQYF.

The chain employs TRBV5-6 and TRBJ1-6, with D unclear. Germline V gene lookup returns CDR1 SGHDT and CDR2 YYEEEE. The length of the CDR3 is 14 residues. V gave up 0 bases and J gave up 8 bases, with 9 bases separating them. CDR3 region: CASSLGGVDSPLHF. The CDR3 DNA reads as TGTGCCAGCAGCTTGGGCGGGGTGGATTCACCCCTCCACTTT. Filled out from reference TRBV5-6 and TRBJ1-6, the complete variable domain reads DAGVTQSPTHLIKTRGQQVTLRCSPKSGHDTVSWYQQALGQGPQFIFQYYEEEERQRGNFPDRFSGHQFPNYSSELNVNALLLGDSALYLCASSLGGVDSPLHFGNGTRLTVT.

The rearrangement joins TRBV5-5 to TRBJ2-3; 14 nucleotides align to TRBD2. This CDR3 has 16 residues. With V trimmed by 0 bases and J by 10 bases, 7 bases remained unmatched. Germline V gene data show CDR1 as SGHKS and CDR2 as YYEKEE (reference sequence). CDR3 in amino acids: CASSLGLAGGQVPQYF. In DNA form, the CDR3 reads TGTGCCAGCAGCTTGGGACTAGCGGGGGGGCAAGTTCCGCAGTATTTT.

This clone was observed a few times. The chain combines TRBV10-1 with TRBJ2-4; unclear D gene. The CDR3 length is 14 residues. Germline-derived CDR1 and CDR2 are WNHNN and SYGVQD (reference sequence). V lost 0 bases, J lost 0 bases, and 3 bases lay in between. For the CDR3, the DNA is TGCGCCAGCAGTGAGTCAGTAGCCAAAAACATTCAGTACTTC. As protein: CASSESVAKNIQYF.

The rearrangement uses TRBV7-2 and TRBJ2-1, with D tentatively TRBD2 (5 bases). From germline, CDR1 is SGHTA and CDR2 FQGNSA. V was trimmed by 4 bases and J by 6 bases, leaving 16 bases between them. The CDR3 extends over 15 amino acids. The CDR3 loop is CASSSTRISSNEQFF. The CDR3 bases are TGTGCCAGCAGCTCCACTAGGATCTCTAGCAATGAGCAGTTCTTC.

This clone has more than one count but fewer than ten. This chain links TRBV5-1 with TRBJ1-1, with D possibly TRBD1 on 5 matching bases. V lost 5 bases and J 5 bases, leaving 19 bases between the germline ends. The CDR3 consists of 15 residues. In germline, CDR1 is SGHRS, CDR2 YFSETQ. The CDR3 is CASSLEPQGSTEAFF. The CDR3 nucleotides are TGCGCCAGCAGTTTAGAACCTCAGGGTTCAACTGAAGCTTTCTTT.

This clone was recorded once. This chain links TRBV9 with TRBJ2-1; 7 bases are a match to TRBD2. Per germline, CDR1 SGDLS and CDR2 YYNGEE. The CDR3 has 14 amino acids. J was trimmed by 4 bases and V by 0 bases; bases with no gene match: 1. The chain's CDR3 is CASSVGTRYNEQFF. CDR3 sequence (DNA): TGTGCCAGCAGCGTAGGGACTAGATACAATGAGCAGTTCTTC. The full variable domain, its missing parts supplied by reference TRBV9 and TRBJ2-1, is DSGVTQTPKHLITATGQRVTLRCSPRSGDLSVYWYQQSLDQGLQFLIQYYNGEERAKGNILERFSAQQFPDLHSELNLSSLELGDSALYFCASSVGTRYNEQFFGPGTRLTVL.

This chain uses TRBV6-1 with TRBJ2-1; D remains ambiguous. The germline gives CDR1 MNHNS, CDR2 SASEGT. V was pared by 2 bases and J by 8 bases, with 7 bases between. The CDR3 consists of 12 residues. This CDR3 reads CASSEIGDEQFF. Written as DNA, the CDR3 is TGTGCCAGCAGTGAAATTGGTGATGAGCAGTTCTTC.